This T cell receptor beta chain was retrieved from a study of OX40 agonist ivuxolimab in advanced cancers. The wider study: Ivuxolimab is an agonistic anti-OX40 (CD134) antibody, and patients were treated with it. Dose-escalation patients had hepatocellular carcinoma, melanoma, renal cell or head and neck cancer. General study findings and limits: Partial responders treated at 0.1-3.0 mg/kg exhibited clonal expansion among the lowest measured.

This clone was seen more than once but under ten times. The antigen remains unidentified. The V and J ends lost 6 bases and 4 bases respectively, with 16 bases between them. CDR1 and CDR2 from the germline V gene are LGHNA and YSLEER. The CDR3 is 15 residues long. Some clones are missing from TCRdb's copy, which holds only in-frame ones; the method was immunoSEQ multiplex PCR. The sample lists 65,000 to 85,000 clones, approximately 83% seen once, with roughly 3% in the top ten. This clonotype originated in an adult with an advanced solid tumor such as melanoma, head and neck, liver or kidney cancer. The sample here was CD4+ or CD8+ T cells sorted from blood, taken in a trial of the OX40 agonist ivuxolimab. The chain joins TRBV4-3 to TRBJ2-1; tentatively, D is TRBD2 (6 bases). CDR3 sequence (DNA): TGCGCCAGCAGTAGGGAGCCTAGCGAGTACAATGAGCAGTTCTTC. Translation: CASSREPSEYNEQFF.